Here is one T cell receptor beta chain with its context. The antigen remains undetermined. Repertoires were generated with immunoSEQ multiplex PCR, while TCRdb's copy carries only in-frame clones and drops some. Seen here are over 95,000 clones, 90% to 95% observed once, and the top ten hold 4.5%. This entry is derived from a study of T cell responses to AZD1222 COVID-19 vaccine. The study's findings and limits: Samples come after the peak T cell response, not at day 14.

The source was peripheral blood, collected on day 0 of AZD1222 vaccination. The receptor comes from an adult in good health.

The CDR3 DNA follows: TGTGCCAGCAGCCCATGGACTAGGGTGGAGACCCAGTACTTC. Its translation is CASSPWTRVETQYF. The chain combines TRBV5-6 with TRBJ2-5, with 7 bases identical to TRBD2. Germline-derived CDR1 and CDR2 are SGHDT and YYEEEE. The J segment lost 5 bases and the V segment lost 4 bases, leaving 8 bases of the junction unmatched. The CDR3 contains 14 residues.